What follows is one T cell receptor (beta chain) and its context. Its matching antigen is unknown. These data are taken from a study of T cell responses to AZD1222 COVID-19 vaccine. Study-wide results and limits: Repertoires were obtained only post-peak T cell response. Baseline antibody screening turned up just six or seven seropositive AZD1222 recipients.

From germline, CDR1 is MDHEN and CDR2 SYDVKM. The CDR3 has 16 amino acids. The V gene lost 5 bases and the J gene lost 7 bases, with 23 bases spanning the gap. The table came from immunoSEQ multiplex PCR; TCRdb's copy has only in-frame clones and leaves some out. Among tens of thousands of clones, roughly 89% were seen once, and the ten largest hold over 2%. This clonotype was obtained from an adult in good health. The sequencing used peripheral blood, collected on day 0 of AZD1222 vaccination. The chain recombines TRBV28 with TRBJ1-1, with a possible D match to TRBD1 (5 bases). The CDR3 sequence: CASSTLRTSDGLEAFF. The CDR3 nucleotides are TGTGCCAGCAGTACCCTGAGGACAAGCGATGGGCTTGAAGCTTTCTTT.